Following are 15 T cell receptor beta chains from one sample sequenced in a study of CD8 T cells in Susac syndrome (dated by TCRdb to the late 2010s). Receptor libraries were prepared by the immunoSEQ multiplex PCR assay. RNA was extracted using the RNeasy kit, and about 0.45 to 1 microgram was reverse transcribed with random hexamers. TCRdb handled the public reads itself, with Q25 trimming in fastp and clone calling in MiXCR, and kept productive beta chains. Each CDR3 protein appears once, grouped with its most common genes and DNA. The sample yields just over 150,000 distinct CDR3 sequences; 95% were counted once. The ten largest clones represent 0.16% of the sample. Sequenced: CD4+ T cells from PBMCs. Receptor source: a human donor with Susac syndrome.

The CDR3 protein is CSVGQGDGYTF. The CDR3 DNA reads TGCAGTGTAGGACAGGGGGATGGCTACACCTTC. The J gene is TRBJ1-2, the V gene TRBV20-1; the match to TRBD1 covers 10 bases. This CDR3 is built from 11 residues. V was clipped by 7 bases and J by 6 bases; unmatched bases: 2. CDR1 and CDR2 (germline): DFQATT, SNEGSKA (reference sequence).

The rearrangement uses TRBV11-2 and TRBJ2-7, with 10 bases matching TRBD1. Germline assignment: CDR1 SGHAT and CDR2 FQNNGV. The CDR3 extends over 17 amino acids. Germline trimming cut 6 bases from V and 3 bases from J; bases unmatched to any gene: 14. The CDR3 DNA is TGTGCCAGCAGGCGGACCGGGACAGGGGATCAGGGCTACGAGCAGTACTTC. Translated, it gives CASRRTGTGDQGYEQYF.

The genes are TRBV24-1 and TRBJ2-3, with 7 positions matching TRBD2. The germline gives CDR1 KGHDR, CDR2 SFDVKD. The CDR3 totals 15 residues. V lost 5 bases and J lost 0; bases outside the gene matches: 4. The CDR3 DNA reads as TGTGCCACCAGTGCCGGAGCGGGGAGCACAGATACGCAGTATTTT. It translates to CATSAGAGSTDTQYF.

For the CDR3, the DNA is TGTGCCAGCAGTTTATCGCCACAAGCCCGACCCTATGGCTACACCTTC. Translating gives CASSLSPQARPYGYTF. The chain has TRBV12-3 or TRBV12-4 and TRBJ1-2; no clear D. This CDR3 spans 16 amino acids. Deletions cut 2 bases from V and 4 bases from J, with 17 bases between.

V is TRBV20-1 and J is TRBJ2-7; 10 bases match TRBD2. After removal of 5 bases from V and 3 bases from J, the junction contained 4 bases not matched to a gene. Germline CDR1 is DFQATT and CDR2 is SNEGSKA (reference sequence). This CDR3 has 13 amino acids. CDR3 protein: CSACSGGSYEQYF. The CDR3 DNA follows: TGCAGTGCTTGTAGCGGGGGGAGCTACGAGCAGTACTTC.

The V call is TRBV12-3 or TRBV12-4, the J call TRBJ2-3, with D possibly TRBD1 on 5 matching bases. The CDR3 length is 14 residues. Trimming cost V 5 bases and J 3 bases, with 12 bases left between them. Here the CDR3 DNA reads TGTGCCAGCAGTCCAGGGTGGTCGACAGATACGCAGTATTTT. Amino acids: CASSPGWSTDTQYF.

The genes are TRBV29-1 and TRBJ2-3; D tentatively fits TRBD1 or TRBD2 (5 bases each). The germline gives CDR1 SQVTM, CDR2 ANQGSEA. V dropped 5 bases and J dropped 1 base, with 19 bases sitting between them. The CDR3 consists of 16 residues. CDR3 DNA sequence: TGCAGCGTTTCCGCGGGCAGGGACCGGGGCACAGATACGCAGTATTTT. This gives the protein CSVSAGRDRGTDTQYF.

The chain links TRBV20-1 to TRBJ1-6; D gene uncertain. Germline lookup yields CDR1 DFQATT and CDR2 SNEGSKA (reference sequence). V lost 6 bases to trimming and J lost 2 bases, with 11 bases between them. The CDR3 extends over 14 amino acids. The CDR3 is CSAVGPTYNSPLHF. DNA for the CDR3: TGCAGTGCAGTTGGACCTACCTATAATTCACCCCTCCACTTT.

This chain connects TRBV20-1 to TRBJ1-2; no firm D call. The ends were cut back, 3 bases at V and 4 bases at J, with 12 bases in the middle. The CDR3 has 13 amino acids. Germline V gives CDR1 DFQATT, CDR2 SNEGSKA (reference sequence). The chain's CDR3 is CSASPRDSYGYTF. DNA of the CDR3: TGCAGTGCTAGCCCTCGGGATAGCTATGGCTACACCTTC.

The chain carries TRBV7-6 and TRBJ2-1; 9 nucleotides line up with TRBD1. V gave up 4 bases and J gave up 9 bases; unmatched junction bases: 10. Per germline, CDR1 SGHVS and CDR2 FNYEAQ. This CDR3 is 15 amino acids long. The CDR3 spells CASSSGTGRMGEQFF. The CDR3 nucleotides read TGTGCCAGCAGCTCCGGGACAGGGCGGATGGGTGAGCAGTTCTTC.

V is TRBV19 and J is TRBJ1-5; 11 bases are a match to TRBD1. The CDR3 is 16 residues long. Trimming took 5 bases from V and 4 from J; bases not matched to a gene: 7. CDR1 is LNHDA, CDR2 SQIVND, per germline (reference sequence). The CDR3 reads CASSDYGQGANQPQHF. The CDR3 DNA is TGTGCCAGTAGTGATTACGGACAGGGGGCGAATCAGCCCCAGCATTTT.

J is TRBJ1-1 and V is TRBV24-1; D is unresolved. With 3 bases removed from V and 3 bases from J, the gap between germline ends came to 19 bases. In germline, CDR1 is KGHDR, CDR2 SFDVKD. The CDR3 length is 17 residues. This CDR3 reads CATSDPCLRSRYTEAFF. The DNA for the CDR3 is TGTGCCACCAGTGATCCCTGCCTTAGGTCTCGGTACACTGAAGCTTTCTTT.

J is TRBJ2-7 and V is TRBV2; no reliable D call. Germline CDR1 is SNHLY and CDR2 is FYNNEI. V lost 2 bases to trimming and J lost 9 bases, with 8 bases between them. This CDR3 spans 11 amino acids. The CDR3 sequence is CASSERVRQYF. The CDR3 DNA reads TGTGCCAGCAGTGAAAGGGTTCGGCAGTACTTC.

V and J are TRBV19 and TRBJ1-5, with D possibly matching TRBD1 (6 bases). V shed 5 bases and J shed 1 base, with 9 bases lying between them. Per germline, CDR1 LNHDA and CDR2 SQIVND (reference sequence). This CDR3 contains 14 residues. CDR3 protein: CASSSDRSNQPQHF. CDR3 DNA: TGTGCCAGTAGTTCCGACAGGAGCAATCAGCCCCAGCATTTT. Combining the CDR3 with reference TRBV19 and TRBJ1-5 gives the whole variable domain DGGITQSPKYLFRKEGQNVTLSCEQNLNHDAMYWYRQDPGQGLRLIYYSQIVNDFQKGDIAEGYSVSREKKESFPLTVTSAQKNPTAFYLCASSSDRSNQPQHFGDGTRLSIL.

V and J are TRBV20-1 and TRBJ2-7; no clear D gene. This CDR3 has 13 amino acids. Per germline, CDR1 DFQATT and CDR2 SNEGSKA (reference sequence). V lost 4 bases, J lost 7 bases, and 17 bases lay in between. The chain's CDR3 is CSATPRLEREQYF. For the CDR3, the DNA is TGCAGTGCTACTCCCCGGCTGGAGCGTGAGCAGTACTTC.